A single sample gave rise to the 8 T cell receptor beta chains below, sequenced in a study of blood T cell repertoires in COVID-19 (dated by TCRdb to about 2020). The library was made by the immunoSEQ multiplex PCR assay. Held by TCRdb, this immuneACCESS table contains in-frame sequences only and omits some clones. Under half of the omission traces to an unresolved V gene where checked; the cause of the rest is unknown. This sample is represented by about 160,000 clones; 80% to 95% of them were singletons. Of the sample, about 4.8% is held by the ten largest clones. What was sequenced was peripheral blood. These receptors all come from a man between 25 and 39 years old with COVID-19, enrolled during active disease.

The genes are TRBV13 and TRBJ2-7, with TRBD1 matching over 10 bases. The trim removed 3 bases at V and 4 bases at J, leaving 6 bases unmatched. Germline-derived CDR1 and CDR2 are PRHDT and FYEKMQ (reference sequence). The CDR3 is 15 amino acids. CDR3 nucleotide sequence: TGTGCCAGCAGCTTGGAGGGACAGGGGATGTACGAGCAGTACTTC. The encoded protein is CASSLEGQGMYEQYF.

J is TRBJ1-4 and V is TRBV7-2; 7 bases are shared with TRBD1. V lost 5 bases to trimming and J lost 0 bases; unmatched junction nucleotides: 6. Per germline, CDR1 SGHTA and CDR2 FQGNSA. The CDR3 covers 16 residues. The CDR3 loop reads CASSLQGPATNEKLFF. CDR3 bases: TGTGCCAGCAGCCTACAGGGGCCCGCAACTAATGAAAAACTGTTTTTT.

The chain recombines TRBV7-2 with TRBJ1-5; 7 positions agree with TRBD1. The germline CDR1 and CDR2 sequences are SGHTA and FQGNSA. There are 14 residues in the CDR3. V lost 2 bases, J lost 5 bases, and 3 bases stayed unmatched. In nucleotides, the CDR3 is TGTGCCAGCAGCTTAACAGGGGTCCATCAGCCCCAGCATTTT. Translated: CASSLTGVHQPQHF.

The V call is TRBV15, the J call TRBJ2-2; 10 bases match TRBD1. The CDR3 is 16 amino acids. Germline assignment: CDR1 LNHNV and CDR2 YYDKDF (reference sequence). Trimming cost V 4 bases and J 4 bases; bases outside gene matches: 6. In DNA form, the CDR3 reads TGTGCCACCAGCACCCTCCGGGACAGGGGCACCGGGGAGCTGTTTTTT. It yields the protein CATSTLRDRGTGELFF.

The genes are TRBV10-2 and TRBJ2-7; 8 bases line up with TRBD1. The V and J ends lost 3 bases and 6 bases, in that order; junction bases with no gene match: 19. The length of the CDR3 is 18 residues. CDR1 and CDR2 from the germline V gene are WSHSY and SAAADI. The CDR3 loop reads CASSDEGTGFSFPAEQYF. DNA for the CDR3: TGCGCCAGCAGTGATGAAGGGACAGGTTTTTCGTTTCCGGCCGAGCAGTACTTC.

The chain couples TRBV14 to TRBJ2-1, with D maybe TRBD2 (6 bases). Germline V gene data show CDR1 as SGHDN and CDR2 as FVKESK. The CDR3 length is 15 residues. V lost 4 bases and J lost 0, with 10 bases in between. The CDR3, as DNA: TGTGCCAGCAGCCCGCTGGGAGGCTCCTACAATGAGCAGTTCTTC. Its protein is CASSPLGGSYNEQFF.

In this sample, this clone turned up once. CDR3 coding DNA: TGTGCCAGCAGCCTTTCTTACAGGGGGCTCACTGAAGCTTTCTTT. Residues: CASSLSYRGLTEAFF. The J gene is TRBJ1-1, the V gene TRBV3-1 (or the pseudogene TRBV3-2); 9 bases line up with TRBD1. J gave up 4 bases and V 4 bases, and 7 bases lay outside the gene matches. Germline CDR1 LGHDT, CDR2 YNNKEL (reference sequence). The CDR3 loop spans 15 amino acids.

The V and J genes are TRBV3-1 (or the pseudogene TRBV3-2) and TRBJ1-3, with TRBD1 as a possible D gene (6 bases). Looked up from germline, CDR1 is LGHDT and CDR2 is YNNKEL (reference sequence). CDR3 length equals 16 residues. V lost 1 base, J lost 4 bases, and 14 bases lay in between. Written as DNA, the CDR3 is TGTGCCAGCAGCCAAGTTTGGGGGCGAGAAGGAAACACCATATATTTT. This gives the protein CASSQVWGREGNTIYF.